The clone carrying this T cell receptor beta chain came up a few times. The antigen is not known. These data originate in a study of OX40 agonist ivuxolimab in advanced cancers. About the research overall: Treatment of patients was with ivuxolimab, an agonistic anti-OX40 (CD134) antibody.

Method: immunoSEQ multiplex PCR; TCRdb's copy keeps in-frame clones and lacks some. The sample shows 30,000 or so clones, roughly four fifths of them seen only once. The CDR3 loop spans 13 amino acids. Trimming shortened V by 6 bases and J by 5 bases, and 16 bases separated the two germline ends. Germline CDR1 and CDR2: SQVTM and ANQGSEA. General study findings and limits: CD8+ T cells were the subset that, on average, had more expanded clones than CD4+. Blood T cells, both CD4+ and CD8+, expanded clonally by week 6 at 0.1 to 3.0 mg/kg.

The sequencing here drew on CD4+ or CD8+ T cells sorted from blood, taken in a trial of the OX40 agonist ivuxolimab. The rearrangement joins TRBV29-1 to TRBJ1-2, with D possibly TRBD1 on 6 matching bases. The sequence came from an adult with an advanced solid tumor such as melanoma, head and neck, liver or kidney cancer. The CDR3 loop reads CSVERGTTYGYTF. CDR3 nucleotide sequence: TGCAGCGTGGAAAGGGGGACGACATATGGCTACACCTTC.